The entry that follows covers one TCR beta chain sequence. The V gene's germline CDR1 is LNHDA and CDR2 SQIVND (reference sequence). V dropped 0 bases and J dropped 6; count of bases not matched to a gene: 5. This CDR3 has 15 residues. The sample belongs to a study of blood T cell repertoires in COVID-19. Seattle patients were enrolled during active infection and followed longitudinally. Data came from immunoSEQ multiplex PCR; TCRdb stores just in-frame clones and leaves some out. The sample consists of 450,000 or so clones, 85% to 90% of them appearing once. The clonotype was recovered from a man younger than 35 with COVID-19, enrolled during active disease. The sample taken for sequencing was peripheral blood. This chain uses TRBV19 with TRBJ1-5; 7 bases fit TRBD1. DNA for the CDR3: TGTGCCAGTAGTATAGAAGCGACAGGGCCTCAGCCCCAGCATTTT. Translating gives CASSIEATGPQPQHF.